This is a list of T cell receptor beta chains from one sample in a study of cytomegalovirus exposure and HLA in healthy donors. TCRdb's table, derived via immunoSEQ multiplex PCR, lists solely in-frame clones and lacks some. This table has 74,000 or so clones, about 79% appearing once. The specimen sequenced was PBMCs. The source of these receptors is a woman aged 40 to 55 in good health and CMV-seronegative. Both conserved end residues are part of each CDR3. The order of the fields is V gene, clone size, J gene, D gene, CDR3 protein, CDR3 DNA. The D gene is left open where the match is weak. Clone size is given for some rows only: seen once, a few or many times, or a class if the clone is expanded.

TRBV5-1	.	TRBJ2-7	TRBD1	CASSSDGQGGYEQYF	TGCGCCAGCAGCTCCGATGGACAGGGGGGTTACGAGCAGTACTTC
TRBV6-1	.	TRBJ2-1	TRBD1	CASIGDRGLYNEQFF	TGTGCCAGCATTGGAGACAGGGGTCTCTACAATGAGCAGTTCTTC
TRBV30	.	TRBJ2-3	.	CACGPNTDTQYF	TGTGCCTGTGGGCCTAACACAGATACGCAGTATTTT
TRBV4-3	.	TRBJ2-3	TRBD2	CASSARSGSTDTQYF	TGCGCCAGCAGCGCAAGAAGCGGGAGTACAGATACGCAGTATTTT
TRBV18	.	TRBJ1-2	TRBD1	CASSGGQGEYGYTF	TGTGCCAGCTCGGGGGGACAGGGAGAGTATGGCTACACCTTC
TRBV19	.	TRBJ2-5	.	CASSIGGQDGETQYF	TGTGCCAGCAGTATCGGGGGGCAGGACGGGGAGACCCAGTACTTC
TRBV19	once	TRBJ2-7	.	CASSSPAKIYEQYF	TGTGCCAGTAGTTCGCCTGCTAAGATTTACGAGCAGTACTTC
TRBV6-5	.	TRBJ2-3	.	CASSSGQSTDTQYF	TGTGCCAGCAGTTCAGGACAGTCCACAGATACGCAGTATTTT
TRBV7-3	.	TRBJ2-2	TRBD2	CASSSPPSGTRRTGELFF	TGTGCCAGCAGCTCCCCCCCCTCCGGGACTAGACGCACCGGGGAGCTGTTTTTT
TRBV18	.	TRBJ1-6	TRBD1	CASSPQDRGYSPLHF	TGTGCCAGCTCACCACAGGACAGGGGTTATTCACCCCTCCACTTT
TRBV28	.	TRBJ1-2	.	CASQDRPFYGYTF	TGTGCCAGCCAAGACAGACCCTTCTATGGCTACACCTTC
TRBV7-9	.	TRBJ1-5	TRBD1	CASSQQGNSNQPQHF	TGTGCCAGCAGCCAACAGGGGAATAGCAATCAGCCCCAGCATTTT
TRBV6-1	few	TRBJ1-5	.	CASSGQVNQPQHF	TGTGCCAGCAGTGGACAGGTTAATCAGCCCCAGCATTTT
TRBV7-3	.	TRBJ2-2	TRBD2	CASSLVAGLGNGELFF	TGTGCCAGCAGCTTGGTCGCGGGACTAGGGAACGGGGAGCTGTTTTTT
TRBV5-1	.	TRBJ2-7	.	CASRWRPLEGEQYF	TGCGCCAGCCGCTGGAGGCCCTTGGAGGGGGAGCAGTACTTC
TRBV9	.	TRBJ2-2	TRBD2	CASSVRTSGNWAHGELFF	TGTGCCAGCAGCGTAAGGACTAGCGGGAATTGGGCCCACGGGGAGCTGTTTTTT
TRBV6-4	few	TRBJ2-2	TRBD1	CASSDGTGGDTGELFF	TGTGCCAGCAGTGACGGGACAGGGGGCGACACCGGGGAGCTGTTTTTT
TRBV13	.	TRBJ1-2	.	CASSLGSGQLNYGYTF	TGTGCCAGCAGCTTAGGGTCCGGACAGCTTAACTATGGCTACACCTTC
TRBV9	.	TRBJ2-3	.	CASSLVGDPITDTQYF	TGTGCCAGCAGCCTAGTAGGAGACCCTATCACAGATACGCAGTATTTT
TRBV5-1	.	TRBJ2-2	.	CASTWGEFGGELFF	TGCGCCAGCACCTGGGGGGAGTTCGGCGGGGAGCTGTTTTTT
TRBV18	.	TRBJ1-1	TRBD1	CASSQTGQGRTEAFF	TGTGCCAGCTCACAAACGGGACAGGGGCGCACTGAAGCTTTCTTT
TRBV5-4	.	TRBJ2-2	.	CASSLGTRGATGELFF	TGTGCCAGCAGCTTGGGGACCAGGGGAGCGACCGGGGAGCTGTTTTTT
TRBV30	.	TRBJ1-2	.	CAWGDFGGSNYGYTF	TGTGCCTGGGGTGATTTTGGGGGGTCCAACTATGGCTACACCTTC
TRBV13	.	TRBJ2-1	TRBD2	CASSLGGTSGPEGDEQFF	TGTGCCAGCAGCTTGGGAGGGACTAGCGGTCCCGAAGGGGATGAGCAGTTCTTC
TRBV19	.	TRBJ1-3	.	CASTRGGSGNTIYF	TGTGCCAGTACCCGCGGGGGATCTGGAAACACCATATATTTT
TRBV10-3	.	TRBJ2-1	TRBD2	CAISAAGGYYEQFF	TGTGCCATCAGTGCTGCGGGGGGTTACTATGAGCAGTTCTTC
TRBV4-1	.	TRBJ1-2	TRBD1	CASSQGGQDRTF	TGCGCCAGCAGCCAAGGGGGACAGGACCGCACCTTC
TRBV5-1	few	TRBJ1-2	TRBD1	CASRSGTGREGYTF	TGCGCCAGCAGATCCGGGACAGGGAGAGAGGGCTACACCTTC
TRBV30	once	TRBJ2-7	.	CAWSPGGHEQYF	TGTGCCTGGAGCCCCGGGGGGCACGAGCAGTACTTC
TRBV30	.	TRBJ2-7	TRBD2	CAWSELAGGHYEQYF	TGTGCCTGGAGTGAACTAGCGGGGGGACACTACGAGCAGTACTTC
TRBV7-9	.	TRBJ2-3	TRBD2	CASSPRTSGQDTQYF	TGTGCCAGCAGCCCCCGGACTAGCGGACAAGATACGCAGTATTTT
TRBV5-6	.	TRBJ1-2	TRBD1	CASSGTGGVYGYTF	TGTGCCAGCAGCGGTACAGGGGGCGTCTATGGCTACACCTTC
TRBV5-1	once	TRBJ1-3	.	CASSLASGKTGNTIYF	TGCGCCAGCAGCTTGGCCTCGGGGAAGACTGGAAACACCATATATTTT
TRBV28	.	TRBJ1-1	.	CASSLGRGIRRDEGAFF	TGTGCCAGCAGCCTCGGGCGGGGCATTCGTCGGGACGAAGGAGCTTTCTTT
TRBV15	once	TRBJ1-2	.	CATSRDTRQRGIGYTF	TGTGCCACCAGCAGAGACACGCGACAGCGGGGCATTGGCTACACCTTC
TRBV19	few	TRBJ1-6	TRBD1	CASQWTGLNSPLHF	TGTGCCAGTCAGTGGACAGGATTAAATTCACCCCTCCACTTT
TRBV5-1	.	TRBJ2-2	.	CASRGGFNTGELFF	TGCGCCAGCAGAGGGGGTTTTAACACCGGGGAGCTGTTTTTT
TRBV27	.	TRBJ2-7	TRBD1	CASSSPPRTGTYEQYF	TGTGCCAGCAGCTCCCCTCCTCGGACAGGGACCTACGAGCAGTACTTC
TRBV28	.	TRBJ1-2	.	CASSRPEGMGSGYTF	TGTGCCAGCAGCCGTCCGGAGGGGATGGGCTCGGGCTACACCTTC